The next 18 T cell receptor beta chains were all read from a single sample in a study of cytomegalovirus exposure and HLA in healthy donors. PCR primers comprised 60 Vbeta and 13 Jbeta primers. Profiled with immunoSEQ multiplex PCR; TCRdb holds only in-frame clones, not every one. The sample records about 120,000 clones, about 76% being singletons. Material for sequencing was PBMCs. Every receptor here comes from a man aged 55 to 70 in good health and CMV-seropositive.

CDR3 DNA: TGTGCCAGCAGCGTAGGGGGACAGGGGGCGAACACTGAAGCTTTCTTT. This codes for CASSVGGQGANTEAFF. V usage is TRBV9 and J usage is TRBJ1-1; 12 nucleotides match TRBD1. CDR1 is SGDLS and CDR2 is YYNGEE in the germline V gene. CDR3 length equals 16 residues. V trimming: 0 bases; J trimming: 1 base; junction bases outside the gene matches: 1.

This clone has just one count. The V call is TRBV6-4, the J call TRBJ1-2; no clear D gene. From germline, CDR1 is MRHNA and CDR2 SNTAGT. The CDR3 is 15 residues long. V lost 6 bases and J 5 bases, leaving 19 bases between the germline ends. DNA of the CDR3: TGTGCCAGCAGGGATAACGGGGAGCATGGGTATGGCTACACCTTC. It encodes CASRDNGEHGYGYTF.

The rearrangement links TRBV7-9 to TRBJ2-1; TRBD2 matches 7 bases. The CDR3 totals 17 residues. CDR1 is SEHNR and CDR2 is FQNEAQ in the germline V gene (reference sequence). Trimming cost V 5 bases and J 4 bases; bases outside gene matches: 14. DNA of the CDR3: TGTGCCAGCAGCCCAACAGACGGCGGGAGAGTGTACAATGAGCAGTTCTTC. As protein: CASSPTDGGRVYNEQFF.

This chain uses TRBV15 with TRBJ1-3; tentative D call: TRBD1 (5 bases). V was cut by 1 base and J by 4 bases, with 17 bases left in between. The CDR3 is 17 amino acids. Germline V gene sequence: CDR1 LNHNV, CDR2 YYDKDF (reference sequence). CDR3 sequence: CATSRGHQGLPGNTIYF. In DNA form, the CDR3 reads TGTGCCACCAGCAGAGGTCACCAGGGCCTTCCCGGAAACACCATATATTTT.

This sequence joins TRBV7-7 and TRBJ2-1; 11 nucleotides align to TRBD2. Germline loops: CDR1 SSHAT, CDR2 FNYEAQ (reference sequence). The CDR3 totals 18 residues. After removal of 4 bases from V and 6 bases from J, the junction contained 14 bases not matched to a gene. CDR3 in amino acids: CASSSRASGGLQSNEQFF. The CDR3 coding sequence is TGTGCCAGCAGCTCGCGGGCTAGCGGGGGGCTTCAATCCAATGAGCAGTTCTTC.

This clone has more than one count but fewer than ten. The germline gene is not matched at one end of the junction; a read error may be the cause. The chain joins TRBV10-1 to TRBJ2-3, with D unresolved. Germline CDR1 is WNHNN and CDR2 is SYGVQD (reference sequence). The CDR3 sequence is 13 residues long. In nucleotides, the CDR3 is TGCGCCAGTAGTGCTTCCCCGAGAGGTACGCAGTATTTT. Protein sequence: CASSASPRGTQYF.

The chain carries TRBV4-1 and TRBJ1-4; 7 bases align to TRBD1. J lost 7 bases, V lost 3 bases, and 2 bases had no gene match. Germline lookup yields CDR1 MGHRA and CDR2 YSYEKL. The CDR3 is 13 residues long. The CDR3 spells CASSQGTVEKLFF. The CDR3 coding sequence is TGCGCCAGCAGCCAGGGGACAGTTGAAAAACTGTTTTTT.

The genes are TRBV11-2 and TRBJ1-1; unclear D gene. The CDR3 contains 15 residues. Trimming left V 1 base short and J 0 bases short, with 9 bases between. Germline V gene lookup returns CDR1 SGHAT and CDR2 FQNNGV. The CDR3 region is CASSLARDMNTEAFF. Here the CDR3 DNA reads TGTGCCAGCAGCTTAGCCAGAGACATGAACACTGAAGCTTTCTTT.

The chain recombines TRBV5-1 with TRBJ1-1; the D gene is possibly TRBD1 (5 bases). Germline V gene data show CDR1 as SGHRS and CDR2 as YFSETQ. With 3 bases removed from V and 3 bases from J, the gap between germline ends came to 15 bases. The CDR3 runs to 15 residues. The CDR3 sequence: CASSSDYSGDTEAFF. DNA of the CDR3: TGCGCCAGCAGCTCCGACTATTCGGGGGACACTGAAGCTTTCTTT.

The chain uses TRBV25-1 and TRBJ1-2, with D tentatively TRBD1 (5 bases). V was cut by 5 bases and J by 6 bases, with 16 bases left in between. The CDR3 is made up of 14 amino acids. Germline CDR1 and CDR2: MGHDK and SYGVNS. This CDR3 is CASSLLAGGHGYTF. CDR3 sequence (DNA): TGTGCCAGCAGTCTACTCGCGGGGGGACATGGCTACACCTTC.

This chain connects TRBV6-5 to TRBJ1-2; 7 nucleotides line up with TRBD1. V gave up 4 bases and J gave up 5 bases; unmatched junction bases: 4. In germline, CDR1 is MNHEY, CDR2 SVGAGI. The CDR3 contains 13 residues. CDR3 nucleotides: TGTGCCAGCAGTTCGGGACAGTTTTATGGCTACACCTTC. Protein product: CASSSGQFYGYTF.

The V call is TRBV18, the J call TRBJ2-1; tentatively, D is TRBD2 (5 bases). Germline V gives CDR1 KGHSH, CDR2 LQKENI. Deletions cut 4 bases from V and 5 bases from J, with 9 bases between. This CDR3 has 13 residues. The CDR3 sequence: CASSRKEDNEQFF. The CDR3, as DNA: TGTGCCAGCTCACGAAAGGAGGACAATGAGCAGTTCTTC. Filled out from reference TRBV18 and TRBJ2-1, the complete variable domain reads NAGVMQNPRHLVRRRGQEARLRCSPMKGHSHVYWYRQLPEEGLKFMVYLQKENIIDESGMPKERFSAEFPKEGPSILRIQQVVRGDSAAYFCASSRKEDNEQFFGPGTRLTVL.

The chain combines TRBV28 with TRBJ1-1, with a possible D match to TRBD1 (5 bases). This CDR3 contains 12 residues. V shed 7 bases and J shed 5 bases, with 11 bases lying between them. Germline V gene data show CDR1 as MDHEN and CDR2 as SYDVKM. This chain's CDR3 is CASNQGETEAFF. The CDR3, as DNA: TGTGCCAGCAATCAAGGGGAAACTGAAGCTTTCTTT.

The V and J genes are TRBV5-4 and TRBJ1-2, with D perhaps TRBD1 (5 bases). Trimming removed 0 bases from V and 8 bases from J, with 17 bases in between. Germline V gene data show CDR1 as SGHNT and CDR2 as YYREEE (reference sequence). This CDR3 has 15 residues. The CDR3 reads CASSLAGGPVGGYTF. CDR3 nucleotide sequence: TGTGCCAGCAGCTTGGCCGGGGGACCCGTCGGGGGCTACACCTTC.

The CDR3 is CASSIRRGLGNTEAFF. CDR3 DNA: TGTGCCAGCAGCATACGCAGGGGGCTGGGGAACACTGAAGCTTTCTTT. The chain employs TRBV7-9 and TRBJ1-1; 8 bases agree with TRBD1. The CDR3 runs to 16 residues. After removal of 5 bases from V and 1 base from J, the junction contained 9 bases not matched to a gene. Germline V gene sequence: CDR1 SEHNR, CDR2 FQNEAQ (reference sequence). Drawing the rest from reference TRBV7-9 and TRBJ1-1, the complete variable domain is DTGVSQNPRHKITKRGQNVTFRCDPISEHNRLYWYRQTLGQGPEFLTYFQNEAQLEKSRLLSDRFSAERPKGSFSTLEIQRTEQGDSAMYLCASSIRRGLGNTEAFFGQGTRLTVV.

This rearrangement joins TRBV5-4 to TRBJ2-3, with TRBD2 matching 15 bases. The length of the CDR3 is 18 residues. Germline-derived CDR1 and CDR2 are SGHNT and YYREEE (reference sequence). V was pared by 4 bases and J by 3 bases, with 9 bases of the junction left unmatched. DNA of the CDR3: TGTGCCAGCAGCCCCGGGACTAGCGGGAGGCTTAGTACAGATACGCAGTATTTT. Its protein is CASSPGTSGRLSTDTQYF.

The chain couples TRBV7-9 to TRBJ1-5, with D possibly TRBD1 on 5 matching bases. Looked up from germline, CDR1 is SEHNR and CDR2 is FQNEAQ (reference sequence). The CDR3 length is 14 residues. The V gene lost 5 bases and the J gene lost 8 bases, with 16 bases spanning the gap. DNA of the CDR3: TGTGCCAGCAGCAATGTCGGGGGGTTGGAGCCCCAGCATTTT. Translating gives CASSNVGGLEPQHF.

V gene TRBV5-1 combines with J gene TRBJ1-1; 8 bases fit TRBD1. Germline CDR1 and CDR2: SGHRS and YFSETQ. The CDR3 is 16 amino acids. J was trimmed by 0 bases and V by 6 bases; bases with no gene match: 10. This CDR3 is CASTQGQGAMNTEAFF. CDR3 nucleotides: TGCGCCAGCACCCAGGGGCAGGGGGCTATGAACACTGAAGCTTTCTTT.